This TCR beta chain was sequenced in a study of blood T cell repertoires in COVID-19. Study as a whole: In each case, the material was cDNA or gDNA derived from T cells, B-cell-depleted T cells, or PBMCs.

Here immunoSEQ multiplex PCR was the method, and the copy in TCRdb shows in-frame clones only, minus some. The sample includes some 240,000 clones, approximately 88% of them seen just once. V gave up 0 bases and J gave up 7 bases, with 4 bases separating them. Germline loops: CDR1 DFQATT, CDR2 SNEGSKA (reference sequence). The CDR3 runs 11 residues. This sequence was found in a woman in her seventies with COVID-19, enrolled during active disease. This chain connects TRBV20-1 to TRBJ2-1; D uncertain. The sample comprised peripheral blood. The CDR3 here is CSARDQNEQFF. As DNA, the CDR3 is TGCAGTGCTAGAGATCAGAATGAGCAGTTCTTC.